The present T cell receptor (beta chain) was sequenced within a study of CD8+CD57+ T cells in acquired aplastic anemia. About the study: Sorting CD4+ and CD8+ cells gave DNA averaging roughly 3.5 ug.

Genomic DNA, serving as template, underwent TCR beta VDJ and CDR3 profiling. In TCRdb, the reads were re-called with MiXCR into one record per CDR3 protein. This sample has approximately 170,000 distinct CDR3 sequences, with around 43% found just once. Patients chosen for sequencing had shown CD8+CD57+ cell expansion by flow cytometry. Patient blood was sampled before any therapy had been received. V was shortened by 2 bases and J by 7 bases, with 17 bases between the two germline ends. The CDR3 has 14 residues. Germline V CDR1 and CDR2: DFQATT, SNEGSKA (reference sequence). The V gene is TRBV20-1, the J gene TRBJ1-2; perhaps TRBD1 as D (6 bases). This clonotype originated in a human donor with aplastic anemia. Sequencing was done on a sample of sorted CD4+, CD8+, or CD8+CD57+ T cells (not recorded which) from PBMCs. The CDR3 region is CSARLPGVYRGYTF. CDR3 DNA: TGCAGTGCTAGACTTCCAGGGGTTTATCGTGGCTACACCTTC.